This TCR beta chain originates from a study of tumor-infiltrating lymphocytes in primary liver carcinoma (dated by TCRdb to the late 2010s). Study-level background: Between late 2015 and early 2016, about five patients in China with histopathologically diagnosed primary liver carcinoma had their tumors surgically resected. A total of 35 specimens from 5 patients went through TCRbeta repertoire sequencing, namely 25 tumor regions, 5 adjacent noncancerous liver tissues and 5 peripheral blood samples. The five patients had tumors staged T1-T3 N0M0, with maximum diameters ranging from about 4.2 to 11 cm. Technical replicate repertoires showed high reproducibility, with mean shared-clone rates around 0.91 and correlation coefficients above 0.95. Each sample produced roughly 3.5 to 7.13 million productive TCRbeta reads, and read depth showed no significant difference between tissue types. Of the five patients, three men and two women aged 30 to 69 years, four had hepatocellular carcinoma and one had combined HCC and intrahepatic cholangiocarcinoma. For each liver tumor, the study sampled five regions along with adjacent normal tissue and blood, and applied TCRbeta repertoire sequencing, expression microarrays and whole-exome sequencing.

Using a constant-region primer and ProtoScript II reverse transcriptase, TCRbeta-specific cDNA was reverse-transcribed from roughly 500 ng total RNA. TCRbeta libraries were built with three nested multiplex PCR rounds, a slightly modified ARM-PCR procedure. The first two PCR rounds used multiplex TRBV1-TRBV30 forward primers with a Cbeta reverse primer, each for around 10 cycles. Sample barcodes and Illumina adapters were added in a final 25-cycle PCR using Deep VentR polymerase. Before sequencing, amplicons of 200-500 bp were gel-purified using a QIAquick gel extraction kit. TCRbeta amplicons were sequenced on an Illumina HiSeq 2500 with 250-bp paired-end reads. In the original analysis: Reads were quality-trimmed with Trimmomatic v0.33, and paired reads were merged with FLASH v1.2.11 to recover full CDR3 sequences. V, D and J germline segments were assigned to the rearranged TCRbeta sequences by MiGEC v1.2.1b. Clonotype statistics and Shannon-Wiener diversity indices were computed with VDJtools v1.0.0. To reduce sampling bias, subsequent analyses other than the diversity analysis used only the 250 most abundant clonotypes in each sample. TCRdb cleaned the public reads at Q25 with fastp, built clones with MiXCR and kept in-frame beta chains. Each entry is one CDR3 protein sequence, shown with its most common DNA and genes. What appears here as the V and J calls and clone size reflects TCRdb's work, not the paper's. The sample table shows about 310,000 distinct CDR3 sequences, and approximately 65% are seen once. Of the sample, roughly 9% falls within the top ten clones.

A remark on this clonotype: The target of this receptor is not known. It has no much larger one-base neighbor in the sample; base qualities were not kept.

The investigation overall reported the following: The study included only a few patients, and the authors note findings should be validated in a larger study. Repertoire overlap was higher between tumor regions (mean roughly 35%) than tumor-adjacent (approximately 17%) or tumor-blood (approximately 15%) pairs, consistent with antigen-driven expansion. Comparison of CD4+ and CD8+ T cell repertoires was precluded by the use of bulk unsorted samples. Because sequencing covered only the TCR beta chain and unpaired alpha chains were not captured, true repertoire diversity is likely underestimated. A significantly larger repertoire fraction was made up by the top 250 clones in tumors than in blood (p = 0.039).

CDR1 and CDR2, per the germline V gene, are MDHEN and SYDVKM. V is clipped by 1 base and J by 5 bases, and the sequence between their germline boundaries is 9 bases long. There are 14 amino acids in the CDR3, from cysteine to phenylalanine inclusive. Solely the CDR3 DNA is kept, with 42 bases framed from the first base. TRIzol reagent was used to extract blood RNA from unsorted whole blood, while the DNeasy Blood & Tissue kit provided the germline DNA. Patients had chronic HBV infection and were treatment-naive at sampling. Before surgery, approximately 4 milliliters of peripheral blood were drawn into K2EDTA tubes.

The material sequenced was peripheral blood. This sequence originates from a middle-aged man with primary liver carcinoma and hepatitis B virus infection. The chain uses TRBV28 and TRBJ1-5, with no confident D gene call. The CDR3 here reads CASSLSARHQPQHF. The DNA reads TGTGCCAGCAGTTTATCGGCCAGACATCAGCCCCAGCATTTT. Outside the CDR3, residues come from the reference TRBV28 and TRBJ1-5 proteins, so the full variable domain is: DVKVTQSSRYLVKRTGEKVFLECVQDMDHENMFWYRQDPGLGLRLIYFSYDVKMKEKGDIPEGYSVSREKKERFSLILESASTNQTSMYLCASSLSARHQPQHFGDGTRLSIL.